This TCR beta chain was identified in a study of cytomegalovirus exposure and HLA in healthy donors. Study conclusions and caveats: It was reportedly the case that the classifier diagnosed cytomegalovirus status with high specificity and sensitivity.

Primers included in the PCR were 60 Vbeta and 13 Jbeta primers. Authors' methods: Some 10 million shared chains were among the roughly 78 million unique TCR beta chains that a later analysis counted. Sequencing used immunoSEQ multiplex PCR; TCRdb keeps in-frame clones, though not all of them. D and trimming come from the DNA, and the V and J calls and clone size come from that table. Of 200,000 or so clones detected, around 85% appear once; the ten largest clones hold around 1.4%. A word on this clone: Its antigen is unidentified.

The CDR3 loop spans 14 amino acids. The germline CDR1 and CDR2 sequences are LGHNA and YSLEER. Trimming removed 0 bases from V and 0 bases from J, with 6 bases in between. The chain employs TRBV4-3 and TRBJ2-7; D gene uncertain. The receptor was derived from a human donor in good health. The material sequenced was PBMCs. Here the CDR3 reads CASSQDPSSYEQYF. DNA of the CDR3: TGCGCCAGCAGCCAAGACCCCAGCTCCTACGAGCAGTACTTC.